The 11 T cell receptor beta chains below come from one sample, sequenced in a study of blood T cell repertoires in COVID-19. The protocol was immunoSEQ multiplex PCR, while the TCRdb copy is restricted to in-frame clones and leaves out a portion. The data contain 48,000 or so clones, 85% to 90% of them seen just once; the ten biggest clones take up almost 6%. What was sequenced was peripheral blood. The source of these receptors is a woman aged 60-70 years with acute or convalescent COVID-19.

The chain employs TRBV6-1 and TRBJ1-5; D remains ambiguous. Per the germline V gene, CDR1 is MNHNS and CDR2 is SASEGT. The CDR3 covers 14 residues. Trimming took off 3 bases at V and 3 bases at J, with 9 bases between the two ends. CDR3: CASSDTAYNQPQHF. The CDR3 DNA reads TGTGCCAGCAGTGACACAGCCTACAATCAGCCCCAGCATTTT.

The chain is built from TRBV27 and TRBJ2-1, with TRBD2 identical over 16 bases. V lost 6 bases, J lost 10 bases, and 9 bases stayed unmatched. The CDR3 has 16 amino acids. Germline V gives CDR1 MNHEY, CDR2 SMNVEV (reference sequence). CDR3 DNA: TGTGCCAGCAGCCCCGAGGGACTAGCGGGGGGGCAGGAGCAGTTCTTC. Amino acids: CASSPEGLAGGQEQFF.

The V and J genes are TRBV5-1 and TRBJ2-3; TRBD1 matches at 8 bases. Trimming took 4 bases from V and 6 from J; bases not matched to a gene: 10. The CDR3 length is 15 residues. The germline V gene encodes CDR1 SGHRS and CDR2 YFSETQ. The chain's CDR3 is CASSRDRPPEDTQYF. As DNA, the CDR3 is TGCGCCAGCAGCCGGGACAGGCCCCCGGAGGATACGCAGTATTTT.

CDR3 sequence reads: CASSGLGQPSSGNTIYF. As DNA, the CDR3 is TGTGCCAGCAGCGGGCTGGGACAGCCTTCCTCTGGAAACACCATATATTTT. The chain uses TRBV7-9 and TRBJ1-3; 7 bases fit TRBD1. With 5 bases clipped from V and 0 bases from J, the junction kept 10 bases outside the gene matches. Germline V gene data show CDR1 as SEHNR and CDR2 as FQNEAQ (reference sequence). This CDR3 contains 17 residues.

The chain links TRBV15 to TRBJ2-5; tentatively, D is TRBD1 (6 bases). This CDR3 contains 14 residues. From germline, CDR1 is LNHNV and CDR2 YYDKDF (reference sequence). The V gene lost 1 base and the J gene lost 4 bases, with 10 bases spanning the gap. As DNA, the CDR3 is TGTGCCACCAGCAGAGCGTCCAGGGGAGAGACCCAGTACTTC. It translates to CATSRASRGETQYF.

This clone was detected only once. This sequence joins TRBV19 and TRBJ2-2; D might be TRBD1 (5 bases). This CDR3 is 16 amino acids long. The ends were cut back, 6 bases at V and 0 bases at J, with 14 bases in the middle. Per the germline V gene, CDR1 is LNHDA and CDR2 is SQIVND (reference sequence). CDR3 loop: CASSPTGAPNTGELFF. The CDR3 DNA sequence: TGTGCCAGTAGCCCAACAGGCGCCCCGAACACCGGGGAGCTGTTTTTT.

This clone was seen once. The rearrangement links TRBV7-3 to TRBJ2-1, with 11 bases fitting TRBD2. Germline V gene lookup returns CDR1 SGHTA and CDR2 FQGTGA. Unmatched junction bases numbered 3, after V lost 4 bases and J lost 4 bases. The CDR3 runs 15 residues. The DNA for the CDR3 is TGTGCCAGCAGCTCAACTAGCGGGAGTTACAATGAGCAGTTCTTC. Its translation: CASSSTSGSYNEQFF.

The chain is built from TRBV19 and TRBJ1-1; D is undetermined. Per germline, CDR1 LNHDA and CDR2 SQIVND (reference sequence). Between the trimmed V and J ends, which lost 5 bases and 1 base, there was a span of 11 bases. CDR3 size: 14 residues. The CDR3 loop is CASSVPYGNTEAFF. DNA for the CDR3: TGTGCCAGTAGTGTACCCTACGGGAACACTGAAGCTTTCTTT.

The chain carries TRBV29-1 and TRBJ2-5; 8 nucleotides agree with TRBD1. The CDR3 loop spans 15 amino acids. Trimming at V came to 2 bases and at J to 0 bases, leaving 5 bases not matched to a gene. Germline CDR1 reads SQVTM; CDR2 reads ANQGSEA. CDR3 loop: CSVEPDRVYQETQYF. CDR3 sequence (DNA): TGCAGCGTTGAACCGGACAGGGTGTACCAAGAGACCCAGTACTTC. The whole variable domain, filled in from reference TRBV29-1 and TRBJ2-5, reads SAVISQKPSRDICQRGTSLTIQCQVDSQVTMMFWYRQQPGQSLTLIATANQGSEATYESGFVIDKFPISRPNLTFSTLTVSNMSPEDSSIYLCSVEPDRVYQETQYFGPGTRLLVL.

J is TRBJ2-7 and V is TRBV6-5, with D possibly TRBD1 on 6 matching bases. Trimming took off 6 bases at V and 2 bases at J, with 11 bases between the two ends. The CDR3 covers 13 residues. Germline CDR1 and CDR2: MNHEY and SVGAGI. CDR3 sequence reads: CASRQGSPYEQYF. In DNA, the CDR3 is TGTGCCAGCAGACAGGGCAGCCCCTACGAGCAGTACTTC.

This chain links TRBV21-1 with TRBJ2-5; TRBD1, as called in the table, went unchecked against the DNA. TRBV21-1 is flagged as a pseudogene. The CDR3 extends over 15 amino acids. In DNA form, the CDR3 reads TGTGCCAGCAGCAAGGGCCAGGGGGGCCAAGAGACCCAGTACTTC. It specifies CASSKGQGGQETQYF.